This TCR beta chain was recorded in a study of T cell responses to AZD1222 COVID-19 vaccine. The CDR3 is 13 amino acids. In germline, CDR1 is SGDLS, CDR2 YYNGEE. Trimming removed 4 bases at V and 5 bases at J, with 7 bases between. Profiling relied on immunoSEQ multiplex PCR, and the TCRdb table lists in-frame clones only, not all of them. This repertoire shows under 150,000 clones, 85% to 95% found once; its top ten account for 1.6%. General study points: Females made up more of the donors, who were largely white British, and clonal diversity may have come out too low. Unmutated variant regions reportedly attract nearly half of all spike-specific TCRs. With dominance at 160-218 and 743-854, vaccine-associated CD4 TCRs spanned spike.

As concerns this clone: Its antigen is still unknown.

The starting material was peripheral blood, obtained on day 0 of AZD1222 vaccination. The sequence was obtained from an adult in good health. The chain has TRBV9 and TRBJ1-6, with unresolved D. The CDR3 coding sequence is TGTGCCAGCAGCCCCCAGGATAATTCACCCCTCCACTTT. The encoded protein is CASSPQDNSPLHF.